Following are 23 T cell receptor beta chains from one sample sequenced in a study of patients and donors after allogeneic stem cell transplantation (dated by TCRdb to 2019 to 2021). The library was produced with RT-PCR. These reads were obtained on a NextSeq 550. TCRdb's own reprocessing of the public reads used fastp at Q25 and MiXCR and kept productive beta chains. Every distinct CDR3 protein forms one entry, paired with its most common genes and DNA. For this sample there are over 400,000 distinct CDR3 sequences; under 20% appear just once. Clones ranked in the top ten supply 7.2% of the sample. Input material: blood, either unsorted or a sorted T cell fraction (not recorded which). These receptors came from a human donor who was either an allogeneic HSCT recipient or a stem cell or donor lymphocyte infusion donor (not recorded which). It is not recorded whose cells these are; they may come from a transplant donor.

This clonotype was detected ten times or more. The junction differs from germline at one of its ends, possibly a read error. In DNA form, the CDR3 reads TGTGCCAGCAGCTTAGGATACAATGAGCAGTTCTTC. Its protein product is CASSLGYNEQFF. The rearrangement joins TRBV12-3 or TRBV12-4 to TRBJ2-1, with D uncertain. CDR3 length equals 12 residues.

The gene calls are TRBV24-1 and TRBJ2-7; 8 nucleotides line up with TRBD2. Germline-derived CDR1 and CDR2 are KGHDR and SFDVKD. The CDR3 contains 16 residues. The trim removed 0 bases at V and 3 bases at J, leaving 6 bases unmatched. In nucleotides, the CDR3 is TGTGCCACCAGTGATTTGGGGGCGGGAGGCGGCTACGAGCAGTACTTC. This encodes CATSDLGAGGGYEQYF.

This clonotype showed up just a few times. The rearrangement joins TRBV2 to TRBJ2-1; the D gene is possibly TRBD1 (5 bases). The CDR3 has 20 residues. The germline V gene encodes CDR1 SNHLY and CDR2 FYNNEI. Trimming left V 6 bases short and J 0 bases short, with 27 bases between. The CDR3 DNA reads TGTGCCAGCAGCCTGAACCCCAGCTCCGGTCGGACAAGCTCCTACAATGAGCAGTTCTTC. It yields the protein CASSLNPSSGRTSSYNEQFF.

This rearrangement joins TRBV7-3 to TRBJ1-1, with TRBD1 matching over 8 bases. The CDR3 is 13 residues long. Germline V CDR1 and CDR2: SGHTA, FQGTGA. Trimming cost V 5 bases and J 6 bases; bases outside gene matches: 5. CDR3 protein: CASSPAGGSEAFF. DNA for the CDR3: TGTGCCAGCAGCCCCGCAGGGGGCTCTGAAGCTTTCTTT.

This clonotype was picked up a small number of times. J is TRBJ2-3 and V is TRBV7-9, with TRBD1 matching over 7 bases. The trim removed 5 bases at V and 4 bases at J, leaving 9 bases unmatched. This CDR3 comprises 15 residues. Germline V gene data show CDR1 as SEHNR and CDR2 as FQNEAQ (reference sequence). The CDR3: CASSHRQGVADTQYF. In DNA, the CDR3 is TGTGCCAGCAGCCACCGACAGGGAGTCGCAGATACGCAGTATTTT.

The chain employs TRBV7-2 and TRBJ1-2; D might be TRBD1 (6 bases). CDR1 SGHTA and CDR2 FQGNSA come from the germline V gene. V shed 5 bases and J shed 4 bases, with 14 bases lying between them. This CDR3 comprises 14 residues. CDR3 protein: CASSPRTVTYGYTF. Here the CDR3 DNA reads TGTGCCAGCAGCCCTAGGACAGTGACCTATGGCTACACCTTC.

The gene calls are TRBV30 and TRBJ1-4; D is uncertain. Germline V gene data show CDR1 as GTSNPN and CDR2 as SVGIG (reference sequence). The length of the CDR3 is 14 residues. V lost 3 bases and J 8 bases, leaving 16 bases between the germline ends. For the CDR3, the DNA is TGTGCCTGGAGGGCCCCGGGGAGAGGGGAAAAACTGTTTTTT. It specifies CAWRAPGRGEKLFF. Full variable domain (missing parts from reference TRBV30 and TRBJ1-4): SQTIHQWPATLVQPVGSPLSLECTVEGTSNPNLYWYRQAAGRGLQLLFYSVGIGQISSEVPQNLSASRPQDRQFILSSKKLLLSDSGFYLCAWRAPGRGEKLFFGSGTQLSVL.

This clonotype was detected only a few times. This rearrangement joins TRBV24-1 to TRBJ1-2, with unresolved D. This CDR3 has 11 residues. Per germline, CDR1 KGHDR and CDR2 SFDVKD. The V end lost 10 bases, the J end lost 6 bases, and 11 bases lay between the germline ends. DNA for the CDR3: TGTGCCACGAAGCAAAGCAATGGCTACACCTTC. Protein product: CATKQSNGYTF.

This clonotype was detected only a few times. This chain links TRBV7-2 with TRBJ2-7; tentatively, D is TRBD1 or TRBD2 (5 bases each). Germline V gene sequence: CDR1 SGHTA, CDR2 FQGNSA. CDR3 size: 14 residues. Trimming took off 0 bases at V and 4 bases at J, with 10 bases between the two ends. The DNA for the CDR3 is TGTGCCAGCAGCTTAGCTTGGGGGTCGTACGAGCAGTACTTC. Translating gives CASSLAWGSYEQYF.

The V and J genes are TRBV25-1 and TRBJ2-7, with TRBD1 matching over 7 bases. The CDR3 extends over 15 amino acids. Germline V gene sequence: CDR1 MGHDK, CDR2 SYGVNS. With V trimmed by 5 bases and J by 1 base, 8 bases remained unmatched. As DNA, the CDR3 is TGTGCCAGCAGTTTGGGACAGCTTCCTTCCTACGAGCAGTACTTC. It translates to CASSLGQLPSYEQYF.

The V and J genes are TRBV7-9 and TRBJ2-2, with D unclear. Germline assignment: CDR1 SEHNR and CDR2 FQNEAQ (reference sequence). The V and J ends lost 5 bases and 8 bases respectively, with 12 bases between them. The CDR3 is 13 residues long. The CDR3 reads CASSGQIAGELFF. CDR3 nucleotides: TGTGCCAGCAGCGGGCAGATTGCAGGGGAGCTGTTTTTT.

This chain uses TRBV3-1 with TRBJ1-1; 8 bases match TRBD1. This CDR3 region has 15 residues. Germline-derived CDR1 and CDR2 are LGHDT and YNNKEL (reference sequence). Trimming removed 6 bases from V and 5 bases from J; junction bases left unmatched: 11. The CDR3 sequence is CASSRPGQASTEAFF. DNA of the CDR3: TGTGCCAGCAGTCGACCGGGACAGGCGTCGACTGAAGCTTTCTTT. Based on the CDR3 plus reference TRBV3-1 and TRBJ1-1, the full variable domain is DTAVSQTPKYLVTQMGNDKSIKCEQNLGHDTMYWYKQDSKKFLKIMFSYNNKELIINETVPNRFSPKSPDKAHLNLHINSLELGDSAVYFCASSRPGQASTEAFFGQGTRLTVV.

The chain uses TRBV12-3 or TRBV12-4 and TRBJ2-7, with D maybe TRBD2 (6 bases). The CDR3 contains 13 residues. V lost 6 bases to trimming and J lost 3 bases, with 12 bases between them. The CDR3 is CASSLAKHYEQYF. CDR3 DNA sequence: TGTGCCAGCAGCCTAGCGAAACACTACGAGCAGTACTTC.

This clonotype showed up just a few times. This chain joins TRBV4-3 and TRBJ2-7; D assignment may be TRBD1 or TRBD2 (7 bases each). The CDR3 has 16 amino acids. From germline, CDR1 is LGHNA and CDR2 YSLEER. Trimming left V 5 bases short and J 2 bases short, with 19 bases between. The CDR3 nucleotides are TGCGCCAGCAGCTCAGGGGGGGGGGCAGGGCCCTACGAGCAGTACTTC. This codes for CASSSGGGAGPYEQYF.

This clonotype was seen more than once but under ten times. J is TRBJ1-4 and V is TRBV5-1; D is perhaps TRBD1 (5 bases). The CDR3 sequence is 14 residues long. V gave up 4 bases and J gave up 4 bases, with 11 bases separating them. CDR1 and CDR2 (germline): SGHRS, YFSETQ. CDR3 in amino acids: CASSPGRNNEKLFF. The CDR3 region has the DNA TGCGCCAGCAGCCCGGGACGGAATAATGAAAAACTGTTTTTT.

This clonotype was picked up a small number of times. The V and J genes are TRBV20-1 and TRBJ1-6, with TRBD1 matching 8 bases. Losses at the gene ends were 1 base for V and 9 bases for J; bases not matched to a gene: 8. This CDR3 has 15 residues. The germline gives CDR1 DFQATT, CDR2 SNEGSKA (reference sequence). As DNA, the CDR3 is TGCAGTGCTAGAGTGGGCCAGGGGGCTTCTTCACCCCTCCACTTT. Its protein product is CSARVGQGASSPLHF.

This chain connects TRBV7-2 to TRBJ2-1; D ambiguous. V lost 1 base, J lost 4 bases, and 14 bases lay in between. The CDR3 runs to 16 residues. CDR1 and CDR2 (germline): SGHTA, FQGNSA. The CDR3 DNA sequence: TGTGCCAGCAGCTTAGTTCGGCTGACACGTTACAATGAGCAGTTCTTC. Amino acids: CASSLVRLTRYNEQFF.

This CDR3 reads CASSSYRGGTDTQYF. As DNA, the CDR3 is TGTGCCAGCAGCAGCTACAGGGGGGGCACAGATACGCAGTATTTT. The chain couples TRBV11-2 to TRBJ2-3, with 8 bases aligning to TRBD1. Unmatched junction bases numbered 5, after V lost 5 bases and J lost 1 base. Germline V gives CDR1 SGHAT, CDR2 FQNNGV. The CDR3 extends over 15 amino acids.

This clonotype was found a few times. The rearrangement links TRBV29-1 to TRBJ1-1; TRBD1 might be the D (5 bases). Germline V gene sequence: CDR1 SQVTM, CDR2 ANQGSEA. V dropped 8 bases and J dropped 4 bases, with 11 bases sitting between them. The CDR3 totals 11 residues. Here the CDR3 reads CSTWDGTEAFF. The CDR3 DNA reads TGCAGCACTTGGGACGGCACTGAAGCTTTCTTT. The complete variable domain, with remaining parts taken from reference TRBV29-1 and TRBJ1-1, reads SAVISQKPSRDICQRGTSLTIQCQVDSQVTMMFWYRQQPGQSLTLIATANQGSEATYESGFVIDKFPISRPNLTFSTLTVSNMSPEDSSIYLCSTWDGTEAFFGQGTRLTVV.

This clonotype turned up a few times. The V gene is TRBV5-5, the J gene TRBJ1-3, with D possibly TRBD1 on 5 matching bases. Germline-derived CDR1 and CDR2 are SGHKS and YYEKEE (reference sequence). This CDR3 is built from 15 residues. Trimming cost V 2 bases and J 3 bases, with 12 bases left between them. The CDR3 DNA follows: TGTGCCAGCAGCTTTTTTGGGACGGGTGGAAACACCATATATTTT. This codes for CASSFFGTGGNTIYF.

Points on this clonotype: The junction departs from germline at one end; a sequencing error may be responsible. The rearrangement uses TRBV7-7 and TRBJ1-4, with 7 bases identical to TRBD1. Germline CDR1 is SSHAT and CDR2 is FNYEAQ (reference sequence). The CDR3 length is 15 residues. The CDR3 region is CASRTQGDRREKLFF. CDR3 DNA: TGTGCTAGCAGGACCCAGGGGGACAGAAGGGAAAAACTGTTTTTT.

The V call is TRBV20-1, the J call TRBJ2-5; 8 nucleotides match TRBD2. The CDR3 totals 13 residues. Germline CDR1 reads DFQATT; CDR2 reads SNEGSKA (reference sequence). With 0 bases clipped from V and 7 bases from J, the junction kept 4 bases outside the gene matches. The CDR3 sequence: CSARDNGRGTQYF. CDR3 bases: TGCAGTGCTAGAGATAACGGGAGGGGGACCCAGTACTTC.

This clonotype was recorded at least ten times. J is TRBJ1-1 and V is TRBV10-3; no firm D call. The germline V and J ends were trimmed by 3 bases and 1 base, with 12 bases remaining between them. This CDR3 comprises 15 residues. CDR1 and CDR2 (germline): ENHRY, SYGVKD. The CDR3: CAISDPNRENTEAFF. Here the CDR3 DNA reads TGTGCCATCAGTGACCCGAACCGGGAGAACACTGAAGCTTTCTTT.